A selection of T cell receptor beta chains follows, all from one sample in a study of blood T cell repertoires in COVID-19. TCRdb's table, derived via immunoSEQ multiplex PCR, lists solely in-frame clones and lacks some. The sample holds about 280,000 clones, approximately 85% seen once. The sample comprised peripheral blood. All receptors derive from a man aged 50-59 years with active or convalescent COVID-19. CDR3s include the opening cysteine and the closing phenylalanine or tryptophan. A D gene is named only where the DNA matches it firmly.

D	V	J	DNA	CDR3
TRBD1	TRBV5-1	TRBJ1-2	TGCGCCAGCAGCTTGGGCACGGGACAGGGCTCCCACTATGGCTACACCTTC	CASSLGTGQGSHYGYTF
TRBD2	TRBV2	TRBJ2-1	TGTGCCAGCTACCCTCAGCGGGGGGACTACAATGAGCAGTTCTTC	CASYPQRGDYNEQFF
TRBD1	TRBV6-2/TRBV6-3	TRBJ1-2	TGTGCCAGCAGTTCCCCCGACAGGGGCCATTTCCGAGGGGGCTACACCTTC	CASSSPDRGHFRGGYTF
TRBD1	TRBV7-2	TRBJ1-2	TGTGCCAGCAGCTTAGCCGGGACAGGGAGTTACTATGGCTACACCTTC	CASSLAGTGSYYGYTF
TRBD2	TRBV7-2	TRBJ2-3	TGTGCCAGCAGCCTGACTAGCGGGAGCACAGATACGCAGTATTTT	CASSLTSGSTDTQYF
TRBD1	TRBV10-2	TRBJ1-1	TGCGCCAGCAGTACAGGGGTTGCCACTGAAGCTTTCTTT	CASSTGVATEAFF
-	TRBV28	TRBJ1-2	TGTGCCAGTTTGACAGGTGGCCGGGGTGGCTACACCTTC	CASLTGGRGGYTF
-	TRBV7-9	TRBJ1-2	TGTGCCAGCAGCCCCCCTAACCGCTATGGCTACACCTTC	CASSPPNRYGYTF
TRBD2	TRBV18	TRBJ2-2	TGTGCCAGCTCACCAGGACTAGCGGACCTATATACCGGGGAGCTGTTTTTT	CASSPGLADLYTGELFF
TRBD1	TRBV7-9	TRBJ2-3	TGTGCCAGCAGCTACGACAGGGGGACAGATACGCAGTATTTT	CASSYDRGTDTQYF
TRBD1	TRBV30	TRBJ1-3	TGTGCCTGGAGTGTACTCGGGACAGGGTCTGGAAACACCATATATTTT	CAWSVLGTGSGNTIYF
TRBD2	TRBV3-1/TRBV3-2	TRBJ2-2	TGTGCCAGCAGCGCCCACAGGGGGCTAGCGGGAGGAGGTACCGGGGAGCTGTTTTTT	CASSAHRGLAGGGTGELFF
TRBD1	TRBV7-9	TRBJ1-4	TGTGCCAGCAGCGCACAGGGGCCCCTAGGAGAAAAACTGTTTTTT	CASSAQGPLGEKLFF
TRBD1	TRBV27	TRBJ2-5	TGTGCCAGCAGTTTCGACAGGGGCTGGGAGACCCAGTACTTC	CASSFDRGWETQYF
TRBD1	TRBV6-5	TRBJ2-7	TGTGCCAGCAGTTCTCACAGGGGGAGCTCCTACGAGCAGTACTTC	CASSSHRGSSYEQYF